Each of the 32 T cell receptor beta chains below was sequenced from the same sample in a study of post-analysis software for immune sequencing data. Unique molecular identifiers featured in each of the TCR beta cDNA libraries. One entry per CDR3 protein, called by TCRdb with MiXCR from the PCR reads. The table shows hundreds of thousands of distinct CDR3 sequences, with 59% occurring only once. These receptors' targets are unknown. General observations from the study: Five or six TRBV segments were significantly more frequent in patients than in controls. TRBV5-6, TRBV5-1 and TRBV20-1 were among these segments.

Input material: blood. The receptor source for this set is a girl aged 2-9 years with multiple sclerosis.

This clonotype was seen only a few times. V gene TRBV19 combines with J gene TRBJ1-2; D gene unclear. V dropped 3 bases and J dropped 2 bases, with 13 bases sitting between them. This CDR3 has 15 amino acids. Germline loops: CDR1 LNHDA, CDR2 SQIVND (reference sequence). The CDR3, as DNA: TGTGCCAGTAGTATGGCCGCCGACGGGAACTATGGCTACACCTTC. Its translation: CASSMAADGNYGYTF.

CDR3 sequence: CASSTEDSYYGYTF. The CDR3 DNA is TGTGCCAGCAGTACCGAGGACAGTTATTATGGCTACACCTTC. The chain uses TRBV6-6 and TRBJ1-2, with D perhaps matching TRBD1 (6 bases). V lost 5 bases to trimming and J lost 5 bases, with 15 bases between them. This CDR3 is 14 amino acids long. Looked up from germline, CDR1 is MNHNY and CDR2 is SVGAGI (reference sequence).

The CDR3 region has the DNA TGCGCCAGCAGCTTGAACAGGGGGCTCGGGGAGCTGTTTTTT. Its translation is CASSLNRGLGELFF. The V gene is TRBV5-1, the J gene TRBJ2-2; 9 bases are shared with TRBD1. V lost 1 base, J lost 7 bases, and 2 bases stayed unmatched. CDR1 and CDR2 from the germline V gene are SGHRS and YFSETQ. This CDR3 is 14 amino acids long.

The rearrangement joins TRBV20-1 to TRBJ2-5, with 9 positions matching TRBD2. The J call may be mistaken, given a closer DNA end match to TRBJ2-7. The CDR3 covers 15 residues. Germline-derived CDR1 and CDR2 are DFQATT and SNEGSKA (reference sequence). CDR3 amino acids: CSPRAGLAGRYEQYF. In DNA form, the CDR3 reads TGCAGTCCCCGGGCCGGGCTAGCGGGACGGTACGAGCAGTACTTC.

The V and J genes are TRBV5-1 and TRBJ2-5; D is perhaps TRBD2 (5 bases). Trimming took 5 bases from V and 11 from J, leaving 16 bases between them. The CDR3 contains 12 residues. Germline V gene data show CDR1 as SGHRS and CDR2 as YFSETQ. The CDR3 sequence: CASRPGELEQYF. CDR3 DNA sequence: TGCGCCAGCAGACCCGGGGAACTTGAGCAGTACTTC.

The V and J genes are TRBV7-2 and TRBJ2-7; maybe TRBD1 (7 bases). Germline V gives CDR1 SGHTA, CDR2 FQGNSA. Deletions cut 3 bases from V and 0 bases from J, with 15 bases between. The CDR3 totals 16 residues. The CDR3 nucleotides are TGTGCCAGCAGCTTGCCCCAGGGGGGCCGCTCCTACGAGCAGTACTTC. It codes for CASSLPQGGRSYEQYF.

The chain joins TRBV6-2 or TRBV6-3 to TRBJ1-2, with D possibly being TRBD1 (6 bases). The V end lost 6 bases, the J end lost 4 bases, and 12 bases lay between the germline ends. The germline V gene has CDR1 MNHEY and CDR2 SVGEGT. The CDR3 length is 13 residues. CDR3 DNA sequence: TGTGCCAGCAGGGGACGGGACACCTATGGCTACACCTTC. Translating it yields CASRGRDTYGYTF.

This clonotype has more than one count but fewer than ten. The chain combines TRBV14 with TRBJ2-7; TRBD2 matches 11 bases. The length of the CDR3 is 16 residues. Germline V CDR1 and CDR2: SGHDN, FVKESK. With 4 bases clipped from V and 6 bases from J, the junction kept 11 bases outside the gene matches. CDR3 sequence (DNA): TGTGCCAGCAGCCGAACTAGCGGGAGCTTTCTATTCGAGCAGTACTTC. Translated: CASSRTSGSFLFEQYF. The whole variable domain, filled in from reference TRBV14 and TRBJ2-7, reads EAGVTQFPSHSVIEKGQTVTLRCDPISGHDNLYWYRRVMGKEIKFLLHFVKESKQDESGMPNNRFLAERTGGTYSTLKVQPAELEDSGVYFCASSRTSGSFLFEQYFGPGTRLTVT.

Here the CDR3 reads CASSYRGLRTNEKLFF. CDR3 bases: TGTGCCAGCAGCTACAGGGGGCTGAGAACTAATGAAAAACTGTTTTTT. The chain uses TRBV3-1 and TRBJ1-4, with 9 bases aligning to TRBD1. The CDR3 consists of 16 residues. The V gene's germline CDR1 is LGHDT and CDR2 YNNKEL (reference sequence). V was clipped by 5 bases and J by 1 base; unmatched bases: 5.

This rearrangement joins TRBV6-1 to TRBJ2-5, with 7 nucleotides matching TRBD2. Unmatched junction bases numbered 12, after V lost 4 bases and J lost 1 base. The CDR3 runs to 17 residues. Germline V gives CDR1 MNHNS, CDR2 SASEGT. As DNA, the CDR3 is TGTGCCAGCAGTGGATACAAATTAGCGGGTCTCCAAGAGACCCAGTACTTC. Its protein is CASSGYKLAGLQETQYF.

This chain uses TRBV10-3 with TRBJ2-6, with D tentatively TRBD2 (5 bases). The germline gives CDR1 ENHRY, CDR2 SYGVKD. Deletions cut 8 bases from V and 0 bases from J, with 14 bases between. The CDR3 runs 16 residues. In DNA, the CDR3 is TGTGCCATCTACATGGGAGACCACTCTGGGGCCAACGTCCTGACTTTC. Residues: CAIYMGDHSGANVLTF.

CDR3 protein: CASSLGTSGRLDEQYF. CDR3 sequence (DNA): TGTGCCAGCAGTTTGGGGACTAGCGGGAGATTAGACGAGCAGTACTTC. The gene calls are TRBV12-3 or TRBV12-4 and TRBJ2-7; 14 bases are a match to TRBD2. V lost 3 bases to trimming and J lost 5 bases; unmatched junction nucleotides: 6. CDR3 length equals 16 residues.

The chain recombines TRBV11-2 with TRBJ2-3, with TRBD2 as a possible D gene (6 bases). The germline V and J ends were trimmed by 2 bases and 2 bases, with 11 bases remaining between them. This CDR3 region has 15 residues. Germline-derived CDR1 and CDR2 are SGHAT and FQNNGV. The CDR3 bases are TGTGCCAGCAGCTTAAATAGCGGCTTCACAGATACGCAGTATTTT. It encodes CASSLNSGFTDTQYF.

V usage is TRBV6-1 and J usage is TRBJ2-5; 10 bases align to TRBD2. V lost 7 bases, J lost 11 bases, and 16 bases stayed unmatched. The CDR3 has 15 residues. The V gene's germline CDR1 is MNHNS and CDR2 SASEGT. The CDR3 is CASTLAGVSHWEQYF. Written as DNA, the CDR3 is TGTGCCAGCACCCTAGCGGGAGTATCTCACTGGGAGCAGTACTTC.

CDR3 sequence: CSARDRARSTDTQYF. DNA for the CDR3: TGCAGTGCTAGAGATCGGGCGCGTTCCACAGATACGCAGTATTTT. The V call is TRBV20-1, the J call TRBJ2-3; D is ambiguous. CDR1 is DFQATT, CDR2 SNEGSKA, per germline (reference sequence). V lost 0 bases, J lost 2 bases, and 12 bases lay in between. The CDR3 is 15 amino acids.

The V call is TRBV7-2, the J call TRBJ2-3, with D uncertain. The CDR3 sequence is 13 residues long. Deletions cut 4 bases from V and 9 bases from J, with 14 bases between. Germline V gene sequence: CDR1 SGHTA, CDR2 FQGNSA. The CDR3 DNA follows: TGTGCCAGCAGCTCACAAAGAAGTTCGACGCAGTATTTT. Translating gives CASSSQRSSTQYF.

The chain carries TRBV6-2 or TRBV6-3 and TRBJ2-2; D is ambiguous. The germline V gene has CDR1 MNHEY and CDR2 SVGEGT. Trimming pared 2 bases from V and 2 bases from J, leaving 0 bases between. The CDR3 is 12 amino acids. The CDR3 loop reads CASSYNTGELFF. In DNA, the CDR3 is TGTGCCAGCAGTTACAACACCGGGGAGCTGTTTTTT.

The gene calls are TRBV10-3 and TRBJ1-2; the D is unclear. Trimming took 3 bases from V and 2 from J, leaving 7 bases between them. Germline V gene data show CDR1 as ENHRY and CDR2 as SYGVKD. The CDR3 is 13 residues long. CDR3 sequence: CAISEGENYGYTF. CDR3 nucleotides: TGTGCCATCAGTGAAGGAGAGAACTATGGCTACACCTTC.

The rearrangement joins TRBV20-1 to TRBJ2-1, with a tentative D call TRBD2 (7 bases). Trimming removed 5 bases from V and 6 bases from J, with 26 bases in between. Germline CDR1 and CDR2: DFQATT and SNEGSKA (reference sequence). The CDR3 is made up of 17 amino acids. CDR3 DNA sequence: TGCAGTGCTGGTAATATTCGTGGGCAGGGGAGGGTCAATGAGCAGTTCTTC. Translated: CSAGNIRGQGRVNEQFF.

This clonotype came up a few times. The chain is built from TRBV6-2 or TRBV6-3 and TRBJ1-1; D remains ambiguous. V lost 2 bases to trimming and J lost 0 bases, with 16 bases between them. The CDR3 totals 17 residues. The germline CDR1 and CDR2 sequences are MNHEY and SVGEGT. The CDR3: CASSYVRQDVMNTEAFF. CDR3 in DNA: TGTGCCAGCAGTTACGTTCGTCAGGACGTTATGAACACTGAAGCTTTCTTT.

The J gene is TRBJ2-5, the V gene TRBV2; 12 bases map to TRBD2. CDR1 is SNHLY and CDR2 is FYNNEI in the germline V gene. V lost 8 bases and J lost 13; bases outside the gene matches: 11. The CDR3 totals 13 residues. CDR3 sequence reads: CASRRLAGEPGYF. CDR3 nucleotide sequence: TGTGCCAGCCGCCGACTAGCGGGGGAACCGGGGTACTTC.

In this sample, this clonotype turned up a few times. The rearrangement uses TRBV11-1 and TRBJ2-3; 10 nucleotides match TRBD1. Germline CDR1 and CDR2: SGHAT and FQDESV (reference sequence). V shed 2 bases, J shed 6 bases, and the junction held 5 bases outside the gene matches. The CDR3 sequence is 15 residues long. DNA of the CDR3: TGTGCCAGCAGCTTAACGCGGACAGGGGGTGATACGCAGTATTTT. Translation: CASSLTRTGGDTQYF.

This clonotype was found a few times. The CDR3 here is CATSGGYNEQFF. The CDR3 DNA follows: TGTGCCACCAGTGGAGGCTACAATGAGCAGTTCTTC. The rearrangement joins TRBV15 to TRBJ2-1; perhaps TRBD2 as D (5 bases). The V and J ends lost 6 bases and 3 bases respectively, with 6 bases between them. Germline V lookup: CDR1 LNHNV, CDR2 YYDKDF (reference sequence). This CDR3 comprises 12 residues.

This rearrangement joins TRBV20-1 to TRBJ2-7; 9 bases line up with TRBD2. CDR3 length equals 15 residues. From germline, CDR1 is DFQATT and CDR2 SNEGSKA (reference sequence). Unmatched junction bases numbered 8, after V lost 1 base and J lost 4 bases. In DNA, the CDR3 is TGCAGTGCTAGAGGGCCTAGCGGGAAGATGTACGAGCAGTACTTC. Encoded protein: CSARGPSGKMYEQYF.

The rearrangement joins TRBV6-5 to TRBJ2-4; the D gene is possibly TRBD2 (6 bases). V lost 0 bases and J 2 bases, leaving 17 bases between the germline ends. This CDR3 comprises 18 residues. CDR1 is MNHEY and CDR2 is SVGAGI in the germline V gene. In nucleotides, the CDR3 is TGTGCCAGCAGTTACTCGGGCTTGCGGGGTTCCCCCAAAAACATTCAGTACTTC. Translating gives CASSYSGLRGSPKNIQYF.

The V and J genes are TRBV24-1 and TRBJ2-1; 13 nucleotides agree with TRBD2. The germline V gene encodes CDR1 KGHDR and CDR2 SFDVKD. The CDR3 spans 14 residues. After removal of 5 bases from V and 8 bases from J, the junction contained 2 bases not matched to a gene. This CDR3 reads CATSGTSGGDEQFF. The DNA of the CDR3 is TGTGCCACCAGTGGGACTAGCGGGGGTGATGAGCAGTTCTTC.

This clonotype turned up a few times. This sequence joins TRBV7-8 and TRBJ2-3; 8 nucleotides match TRBD2. The J segment lost 5 bases and the V segment lost 5 bases, leaving 9 bases of the junction unmatched. The CDR3 extends over 15 amino acids. CDR1 is SGHVS, CDR2 FQNEAQ, per germline. CDR3 DNA sequence: TGTGCCAGCAGCCTAGTTACGGGAGGGGGAGATACGCAGTATTTT. Translation gives CASSLVTGGGDTQYF.

This clonotype appeared many times. V usage is TRBV20-1 and J usage is TRBJ2-5; the match to TRBD1 covers 7 bases. Germline-derived CDR1 and CDR2 are DFQATT and SNEGSKA (reference sequence). The V and J ends lost 3 bases and 5 bases, in that order; junction bases with no gene match: 18. The CDR3 covers 17 residues. The CDR3 sequence is CSARPTRQGGRKETQYF. The CDR3 DNA reads TGCAGTGCTAGGCCTACTAGACAGGGTGGCAGGAAGGAGACCCAGTACTTC.

V and J are TRBV20-1 and TRBJ2-5; 7 positions match TRBD2. With 5 bases clipped from V and 5 bases from J, the junction kept 8 bases outside the gene matches. Germline CDR1 and CDR2: DFQATT and SNEGSKA (reference sequence). This CDR3 is built from 13 residues. As DNA, the CDR3 is TGCAGTGCTCCTCGGGGGGAGGGGGAGACCCAGTACTTC. Protein sequence: CSAPRGEGETQYF.

This clonotype showed up just once. This chain connects TRBV27 to TRBJ2-1, with D uncertain. CDR3 length equals 13 residues. Looked up from germline, CDR1 is MNHEY and CDR2 is SMNVEV (reference sequence). Trimming took 6 bases from V and 7 from J, leaving 13 bases between them. The CDR3 is CASSPSGDNEQFF. DNA of the CDR3: TGTGCCAGCAGCCCATCTGGGGATAATGAGCAGTTCTTC.

The chain has TRBV5-6 and TRBJ2-3; perhaps TRBD2 as D (6 bases). V lost 5 bases and J lost 3, with 13 bases in between. This CDR3 has 14 residues. The germline CDR1 and CDR2 sequences are SGHDT and YYEEEE. CDR3 bases: TGTGCCAGCAGGGCTGGGGGGAGGACAGATACGCAGTATTTT. This codes for CASRAGGRTDTQYF. Looking up the rest from reference TRBV5-6 and TRBJ2-3 gives the full variable domain: DAGVTQSPTHLIKTRGQQVTLRCSPKSGHDTVSWYQQALGQGPQFIFQYYEEEERQRGNFPDRFSGHQFPNYSSELNVNALLLGDSALYLCASRAGGRTDTQYFGPGTRLTVL.

This chain links TRBV27 with TRBJ1-1; D is uncertain. The germline V and J ends were trimmed by 3 bases and 10 bases, with 24 bases remaining between them. The germline V gene has CDR1 MNHEY and CDR2 SMNVEV (reference sequence). CDR3 size: 16 residues. The CDR3 DNA reads TGTGCCAGCAGTTTCTCTCCACTCGGGGAGGGCCTGCGAGCTTTCTTT. The encoded protein is CASSFSPLGEGLRAFF.